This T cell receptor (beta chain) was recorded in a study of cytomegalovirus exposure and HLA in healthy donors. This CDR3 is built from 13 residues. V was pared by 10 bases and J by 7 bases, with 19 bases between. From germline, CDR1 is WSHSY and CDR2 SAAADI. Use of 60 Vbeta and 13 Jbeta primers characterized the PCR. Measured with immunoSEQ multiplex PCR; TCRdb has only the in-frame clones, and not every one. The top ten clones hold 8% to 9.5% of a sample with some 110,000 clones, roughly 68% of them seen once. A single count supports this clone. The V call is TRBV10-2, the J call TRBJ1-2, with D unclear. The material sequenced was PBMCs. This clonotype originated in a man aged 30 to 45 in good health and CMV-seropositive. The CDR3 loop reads CATSRDSTSGYTF. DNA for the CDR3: TGCGCCACCTCCCGGGATAGTACGAGTGGCTACACCTTC.